This paragraph reports one TCR beta chain. CDR1 is MNHNS, CDR2 SASEGT, per germline. V lost 7 bases to trimming and J lost 3 bases, with 10 bases between them. The length of the CDR3 is 13 residues. RNA totalling about 0.5 to 1 ug underwent reverse transcription with random hexamers. TCRdb called the immunoSEQ multiplex PCR reads again in MiXCR, with one record for every CDR3 protein. The sample lists about 280,000 distinct CDR3 sequences; roughly 81% were seen once. This record comes from a study of CD8 T cells in Susac syndrome. Negative isolation yielded the CD8+ and CD4+ T cells, while FACS enriched the TEMRA cells.

The chain couples TRBV6-1 to TRBJ1-5, with D perhaps TRBD1 (5 bases). Material for sequencing was CD8+ T cells from PBMCs. The clonotype comes from a human donor with multiple sclerosis. CDR3 sequence (DNA): TGTGCCAGCACCTCAGGGATCAATCAGCCCCAGCATTTT. Amino acids: CASTSGINQPQHF.